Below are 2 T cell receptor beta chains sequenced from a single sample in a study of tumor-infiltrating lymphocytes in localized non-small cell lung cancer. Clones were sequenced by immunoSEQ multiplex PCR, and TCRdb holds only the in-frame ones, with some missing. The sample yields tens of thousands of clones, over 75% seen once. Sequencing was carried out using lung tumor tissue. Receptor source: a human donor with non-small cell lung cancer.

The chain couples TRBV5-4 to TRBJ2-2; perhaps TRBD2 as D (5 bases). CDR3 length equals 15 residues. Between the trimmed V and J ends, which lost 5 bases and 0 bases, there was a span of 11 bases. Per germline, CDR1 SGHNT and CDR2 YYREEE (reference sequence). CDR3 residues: CASSSGGANTGELFF. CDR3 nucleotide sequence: TGTGCCAGCAGTTCAGGAGGAGCGAACACCGGGGAGCTGTTTTTT. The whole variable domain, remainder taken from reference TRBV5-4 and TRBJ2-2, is ETGVTQSPTHLIKTRGQQVTLRCSSQSGHNTVSWYQQALGQGPQFIFQYYREEENGRGNFPPRFSGLQFPNYSSELNVNALELDDSALYLCASSSGGANTGELFFGEGSRLTVL.

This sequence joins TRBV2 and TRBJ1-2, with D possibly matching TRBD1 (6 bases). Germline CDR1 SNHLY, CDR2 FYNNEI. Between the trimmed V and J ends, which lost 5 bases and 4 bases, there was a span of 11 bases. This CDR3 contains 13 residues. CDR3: CASSQGQPYGYTF. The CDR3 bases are TGTGCCAGCAGTCAAGGACAGCCCTATGGCTACACCTTC.